The 13 T cell receptor beta chains listed next were all sequenced from one sample in a study of blood T cell repertoires in COVID-19. Clones were read by immunoSEQ multiplex PCR, and TCRdb kept only the in-frame ones, dropping some. The data hold 100,000 to 110,000 clones, with around four fifths observed a single time. Sequenced input: peripheral blood. These receptors came from a man between 50 and 59 years old with active or convalescent COVID-19.

This chain joins TRBV5-1 and TRBJ1-2, with 8 bases that match TRBD1. V was clipped by 4 bases and J by 6 bases; unmatched bases: 11. Germline CDR1 SGHRS, CDR2 YFSETQ. The CDR3 totals 15 residues. The CDR3 nucleotides read TGCGCCAGCAGCGGAGGGACAGGCGGTCGTGATGGCTACACCTTC. Protein sequence: CASSGGTGGRDGYTF.

The chain joins TRBV2 to TRBJ1-1, with TRBD1 as a possible D gene (6 bases). The V and J ends lost 4 bases and 1 base respectively, with 10 bases between them. This CDR3 contains 14 residues. CDR1 and CDR2 from the germline V gene are SNHLY and FYNNEI. The CDR3 region is CASSGTVQNTEAFF. The CDR3 bases are TGTGCCAGCAGTGGGACAGTGCAGAACACTGAAGCTTTCTTT.

The DNA of the CDR3 is TGTGCCAGCAGCTACCGTGCAGGGGGCCCTGAAGCTTTCTTT. Its translation: CASSYRAGGPEAFF. This sequence joins TRBV27 and TRBJ1-1; 8 nucleotides agree with TRBD1. There are 14 residues in the CDR3. Germline V lookup: CDR1 MNHEY, CDR2 SMNVEV (reference sequence). J lost 6 bases, V lost 6 bases, and 9 bases had no gene match.

The V and J genes are TRBV14 and TRBJ1-3; the D is unclear. CDR3 length equals 16 residues. V was cut by 0 bases and J by 2 bases, with 11 bases left in between. Germline V gene data show CDR1 as SGHDN and CDR2 as FVKESK. CDR3 residues: CASSQDGIGAGNTIYF. The DNA for the CDR3 is TGTGCCAGCAGCCAAGACGGTATAGGAGCTGGAAACACCATATATTTT.

This chain uses TRBV30 with TRBJ1-6, with 8 bases matching TRBD1. CDR1 and CDR2 (germline): GTSNPN, SVGIG (reference sequence). Trimming removed 2 bases from V and 13 bases from J; junction bases left unmatched: 10. The CDR3 length is 14 residues. CDR3 loop: CAWSLMDRAAPLHF. CDR3 bases: TGTGCCTGGAGTCTAATGGACAGGGCTGCGCCCCTCCACTTT.

The chain recombines TRBV2 with TRBJ1-2; D gene ambiguous. Per germline, CDR1 SNHLY and CDR2 FYNNEI. This CDR3 is built from 14 residues. The ends were cut back, 4 bases at V and 1 base at J, with 10 bases in the middle. The chain's CDR3 is CASSVEGGNYGYTF. CDR3 sequence (DNA): TGTGCCAGCAGTGTAGAAGGAGGTAACTATGGCTACACCTTC.

The chain has TRBV3-1 (or the pseudogene TRBV3-2) and TRBJ2-6; D uncertain. The CDR3 has 14 residues. Trimming took 1 base from V and 3 from J, leaving 4 bases between them. Germline CDR1 is LGHDT and CDR2 is YNNKEL (reference sequence). CDR3 region: CASSQGGGANVLTF. In DNA, the CDR3 is TGTGCCAGCAGCCAAGGCGGTGGGGCCAACGTCCTGACTTTC.

The chain links TRBV5-1 to TRBJ2-7; D may be TRBD1 (6 bases). Germline CDR1 and CDR2: SGHRS and YFSETQ. The germline V and J ends were trimmed by 5 bases and 7 bases, with 25 bases remaining between them. The CDR3 runs 16 residues. The CDR3 nucleotides are TGCGCCAGCAGTCGAGCTTCGGACAGTACGTGGGAAGAGCAGTACTTC. Translation gives CASSRASDSTWEEQYF.

The chain is built from TRBV6-6 and TRBJ2-7; 9 positions agree with TRBD1. From germline, CDR1 is MNHNY and CDR2 SVGAGI (reference sequence). This CDR3 spans 12 amino acids. With V trimmed by 6 bases and J by 6 bases, 3 bases remained unmatched. CDR3: CASRETGGEQYF. CDR3 coding DNA: TGTGCCAGCAGAGAGACAGGGGGCGAGCAGTACTTC.

The chain recombines TRBV19 with TRBJ1-6; tentative D call: TRBD1 (5 bases). Per germline, CDR1 LNHDA and CDR2 SQIVND (reference sequence). The CDR3 runs 17 residues. V lost 4 bases, J lost 9 bases, and 22 bases lay in between. The CDR3 loop is CASSRRQSGGVFSPLHF. The DNA for the CDR3 is TGTGCCAGTAGTAGGAGGCAGAGTGGAGGGGTTTTTTCACCCCTCCACTTT.

The J gene is TRBJ2-7, the V gene TRBV6-1, with 11 bases lining up with TRBD1. V was pared by 2 bases and J by 4 bases, with 4 bases of the junction left unmatched. Germline values: CDR1 MNHNS, CDR2 SASEGT. This CDR3 has 15 residues. CDR3 amino acids: CASSEWGQGVYEQYF. DNA for the CDR3: TGTGCCAGCAGTGAATGGGGACAGGGGGTGTACGAGCAGTACTTC.

This chain links TRBV28 with TRBJ2-1; TRBD1 matches at 9 bases. The CDR3 runs to 15 residues. Unmatched junction bases numbered 9, after V lost 4 bases and J lost 8 bases. Germline values: CDR1 MDHEN, CDR2 SYDVKM. In DNA form, the CDR3 reads TGTGCCAGCAGTTACCAGACAGGGGGGATTGATGAGCAGTTCTTC. This sequence encodes CASSYQTGGIDEQFF.

The rearrangement links TRBV11-3 to TRBJ1-1, with 7 bases lining up with TRBD1. The germline gives CDR1 SGHNT, CDR2 YENEEA. CDR3 length: 15 amino acids. V lost 1 base to trimming and J lost 4 bases; unmatched junction nucleotides: 6. Here the CDR3 reads CASSLAYRGITEAFF. CDR3 in DNA: TGTGCCAGCAGCTTAGCGTACAGGGGAATCACTGAAGCTTTCTTT.